This TCR beta chain was profiled in a study of shared clonotypes between healthy human individuals. TCRdb's table, derived via immunoSEQ multiplex PCR, lists solely in-frame clones and lacks some. The sample contains about 2.4 million clones, approximately 93% of which appear only once. CD4+ cells underwent separation, giving CD45RA+ naive and CD45RA-negative memory subsets. The CDR3 loop spans 14 amino acids. V was clipped by 2 bases and J by 6 bases, with 13 bases between them. The germline gives CDR1 SGHNT, CDR2 YYREEE (reference sequence). Sequenced material: naive CD4+ T cells from PBMCs. Subset: CD45RA+ positively selected. The TCR was taken from a man aged 18 to 30 in good health. Some clones in this sample may be carry-over from other donors' samples. This chain links TRBV5-4 with TRBJ2-3; tentative D call: TRBD1 (6 bases). Written as DNA, the CDR3 is TGTGCCAGCAGCTTCCAGGGGCTTTGGGATACGCAGTATTTT. This gives the protein CASSFQGLWDTQYF.